This TCR beta chain stems from a study of high-grade serous ovarian cancer treatment subgroups. Overall study findings and caveats: Higher neoantigen levels went with greater TCR clonal relatedness.

Some clones are missing from TCRdb's copy, which holds only in-frame ones; the method was immunoSEQ multiplex PCR. The repertoire holds around 1,600 clones, around 70% seen once, with roughly 13% in the top ten. The tumor samples were collected prior to definitive surgery or chemotherapy. This clone appeared a few times. Its matching antigen is unknown. This sequence originates from a human donor with high-grade serous ovarian cancer. Sequencing input: tumor tissue.

The DNA of the CDR3 is TGTGCCAGCAGCTTAGGGTCCTCTGGGGCCAACGTCCTGACTTTC. Its translation: CASSLGSSGANVLTF. The chain joins TRBV11-1 to TRBJ2-6, with no clear D. The V and J ends lost 1 base and 0 bases respectively, with 4 bases between them. Germline CDR1 SGHAT, CDR2 FQDESV (reference sequence). This CDR3 is built from 15 residues.